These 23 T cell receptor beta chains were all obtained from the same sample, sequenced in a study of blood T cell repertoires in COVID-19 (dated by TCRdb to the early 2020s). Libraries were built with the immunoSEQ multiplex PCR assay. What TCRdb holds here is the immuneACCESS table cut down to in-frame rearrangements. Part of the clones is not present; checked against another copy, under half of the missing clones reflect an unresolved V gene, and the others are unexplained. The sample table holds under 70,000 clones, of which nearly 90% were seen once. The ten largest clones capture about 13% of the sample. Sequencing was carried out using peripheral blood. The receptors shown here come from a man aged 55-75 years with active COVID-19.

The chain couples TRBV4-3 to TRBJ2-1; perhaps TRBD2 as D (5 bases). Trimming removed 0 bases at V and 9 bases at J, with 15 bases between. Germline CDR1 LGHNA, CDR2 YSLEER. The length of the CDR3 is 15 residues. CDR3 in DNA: TGCGCCAGCAGCCAAGACGGGCTAGCCAGAGGTGAGCAGTTCTTC. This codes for CASSQDGLARGEQFF.

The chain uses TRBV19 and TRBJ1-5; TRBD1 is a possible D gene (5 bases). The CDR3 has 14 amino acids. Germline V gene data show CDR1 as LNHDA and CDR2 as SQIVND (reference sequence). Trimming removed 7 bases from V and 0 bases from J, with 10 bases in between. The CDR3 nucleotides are TGTGCCAGTAAGACAGCTCATAGCAATCAGCCCCAGCATTTT. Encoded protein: CASKTAHSNQPQHF.

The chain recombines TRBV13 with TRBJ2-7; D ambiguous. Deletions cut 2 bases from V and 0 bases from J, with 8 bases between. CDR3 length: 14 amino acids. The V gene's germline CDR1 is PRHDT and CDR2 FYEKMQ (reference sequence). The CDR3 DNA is TGTGCCAGCAGCTTATACATCGCCTCCTACGAGCAGTACTTC. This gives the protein CASSLYIASYEQYF.

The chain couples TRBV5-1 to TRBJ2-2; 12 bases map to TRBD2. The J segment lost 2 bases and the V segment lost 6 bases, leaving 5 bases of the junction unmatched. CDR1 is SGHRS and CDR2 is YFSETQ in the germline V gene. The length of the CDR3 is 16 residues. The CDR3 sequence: CASTKTSGSNTGELFF. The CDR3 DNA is TGCGCCAGCACCAAGACTAGCGGGAGCAACACCGGGGAGCTGTTTTTT.

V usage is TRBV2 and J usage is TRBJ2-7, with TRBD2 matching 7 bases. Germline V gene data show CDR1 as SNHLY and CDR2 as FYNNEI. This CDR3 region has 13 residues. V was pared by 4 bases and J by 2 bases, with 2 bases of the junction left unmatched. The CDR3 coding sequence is TGTGCCAGCAGTGCGGGGGGAGCCTACGAGCAGTACTTC. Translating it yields CASSAGGAYEQYF.

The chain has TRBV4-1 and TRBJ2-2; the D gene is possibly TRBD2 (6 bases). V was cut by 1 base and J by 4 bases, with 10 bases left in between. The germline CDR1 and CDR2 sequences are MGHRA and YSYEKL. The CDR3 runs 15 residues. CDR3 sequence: CASSQVEGGTGELFF. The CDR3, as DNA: TGCGCCAGCAGCCAAGTGGAGGGAGGCACCGGGGAGCTGTTTTTT.

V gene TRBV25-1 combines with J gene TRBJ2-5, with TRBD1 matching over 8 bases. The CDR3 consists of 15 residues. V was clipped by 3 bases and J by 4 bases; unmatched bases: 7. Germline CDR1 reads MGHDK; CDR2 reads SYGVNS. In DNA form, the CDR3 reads TGTGCCAGCAGTGACGAAGGACAGGGAGTAGAGACCCAGTACTTC. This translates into CASSDEGQGVETQYF.

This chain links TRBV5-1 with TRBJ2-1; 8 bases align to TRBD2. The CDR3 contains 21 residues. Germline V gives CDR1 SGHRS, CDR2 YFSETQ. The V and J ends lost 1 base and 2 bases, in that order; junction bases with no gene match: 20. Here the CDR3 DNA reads TGCGCCAGCAGCTTGAATGGGCATGTGGGGTATGCGGGGGGTGCCTACAATGAGCAGTTCTTC. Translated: CASSLNGHVGYAGGAYNEQFF.

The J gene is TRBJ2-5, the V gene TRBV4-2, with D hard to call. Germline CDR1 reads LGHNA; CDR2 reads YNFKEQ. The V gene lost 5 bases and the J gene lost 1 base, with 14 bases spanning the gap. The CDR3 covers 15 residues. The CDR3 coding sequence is TGTGCCAGCAGCAACTCATTGTCCCTCCAAGAGACCCAGTACTTC. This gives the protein CASSNSLSLQETQYF.

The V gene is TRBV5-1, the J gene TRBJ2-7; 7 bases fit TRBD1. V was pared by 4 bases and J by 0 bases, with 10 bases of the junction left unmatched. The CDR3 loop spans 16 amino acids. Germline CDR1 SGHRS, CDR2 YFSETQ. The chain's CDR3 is CASSPGTASLSYEQYF. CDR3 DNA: TGCGCCAGCAGCCCGGGGACAGCAAGCCTCTCCTACGAGCAGTACTTC.

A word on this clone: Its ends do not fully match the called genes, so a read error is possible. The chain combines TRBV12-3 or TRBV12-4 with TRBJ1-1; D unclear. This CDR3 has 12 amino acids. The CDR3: CASTSGHTEAFF. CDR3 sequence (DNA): TGTGCCAGCACCTCGGGTCACACGGAAGCTTTCTTT.

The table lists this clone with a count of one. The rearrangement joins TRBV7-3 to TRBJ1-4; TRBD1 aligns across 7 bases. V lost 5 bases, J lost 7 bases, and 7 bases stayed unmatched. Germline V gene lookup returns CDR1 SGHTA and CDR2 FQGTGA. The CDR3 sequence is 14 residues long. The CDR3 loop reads CASSPTGSGEKLFF. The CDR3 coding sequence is TGTGCCAGCAGCCCGACAGGGTCCGGTGAAAAACTGTTTTTT. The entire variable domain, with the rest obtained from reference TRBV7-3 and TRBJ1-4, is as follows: GAGVSQTPSNKVTEKGKYVELRCDPISGHTALYWYRQSLGQGPEFLIYFQGTGAADDSGLPNDRFFAVRPEGSVSTLKIQRTERGDSAVYLCASSPTGSGEKLFFGSGTQLSVL.

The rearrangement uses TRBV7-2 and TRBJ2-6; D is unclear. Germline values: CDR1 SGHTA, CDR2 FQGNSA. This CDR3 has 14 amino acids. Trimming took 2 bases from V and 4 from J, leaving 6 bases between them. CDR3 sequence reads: CASSLLAGANVLTF. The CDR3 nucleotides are TGTGCCAGCAGCTTATTGGCCGGGGCCAACGTCCTGACTTTC.

CDR3 sequence (DNA): TGTGCCTGGAGGACTCGGGGCCGGGGGGCAGAGACCCAGTACTTC. This translates into CAWRTRGRGAETQYF. The gene calls are TRBV30 and TRBJ2-5, with D possibly being TRBD2 (7 bases). Trimming shortened V by 3 bases and J by 4 bases, and 18 bases separated the two germline ends. CDR1 and CDR2 (germline): GTSNPN, SVGIG (reference sequence). This CDR3 is 15 amino acids long.

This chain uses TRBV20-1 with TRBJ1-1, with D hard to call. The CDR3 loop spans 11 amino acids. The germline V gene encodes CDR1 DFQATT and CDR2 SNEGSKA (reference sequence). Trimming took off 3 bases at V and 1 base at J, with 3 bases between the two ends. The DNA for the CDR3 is TGCAGTGCTAGTCGGAACACTGAAGCTTTCTTT. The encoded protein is CSASRNTEAFF.

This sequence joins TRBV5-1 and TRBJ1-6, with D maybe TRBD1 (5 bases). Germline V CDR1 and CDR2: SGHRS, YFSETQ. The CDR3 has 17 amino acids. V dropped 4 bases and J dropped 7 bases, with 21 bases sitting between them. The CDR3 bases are TGCGCCAGCAGCGTGGCGGGGTCAGGGACTTGGAATTCACCCCTCCACTTT. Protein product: CASSVAGSGTWNSPLHF. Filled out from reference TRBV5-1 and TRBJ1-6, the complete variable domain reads KAGVTQTPRYLIKTRGQQVTLSCSPISGHRSVSWYQQTPGQGLQFLFEYFSETQRNKGNFPGRFSGRQFSNSRSEMNVSTLELGDSALYLCASSVAGSGTWNSPLHFGNGTRLTVT.

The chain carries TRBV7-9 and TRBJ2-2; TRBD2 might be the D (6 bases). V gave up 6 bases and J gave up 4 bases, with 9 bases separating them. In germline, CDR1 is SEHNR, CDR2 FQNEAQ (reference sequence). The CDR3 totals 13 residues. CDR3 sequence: CASRGTPTGELFF. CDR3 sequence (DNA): TGTGCCAGCAGAGGGACTCCCACCGGGGAGCTGTTTTTT.

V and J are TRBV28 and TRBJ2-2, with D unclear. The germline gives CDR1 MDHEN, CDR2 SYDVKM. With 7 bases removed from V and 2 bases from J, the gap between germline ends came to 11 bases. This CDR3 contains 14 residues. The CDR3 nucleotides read TGTGCCAGCAACCCGTACTTTAACACCGGGGAGCTGTTTTTT. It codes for CASNPYFNTGELFF.

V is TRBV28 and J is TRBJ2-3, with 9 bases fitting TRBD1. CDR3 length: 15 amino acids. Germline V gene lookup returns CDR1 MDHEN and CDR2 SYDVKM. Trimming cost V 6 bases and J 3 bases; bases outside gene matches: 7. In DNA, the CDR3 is TGTGCCAGCAGCCTTAACAGGGGGCGAACAGATACGCAGTATTTT. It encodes CASSLNRGRTDTQYF.

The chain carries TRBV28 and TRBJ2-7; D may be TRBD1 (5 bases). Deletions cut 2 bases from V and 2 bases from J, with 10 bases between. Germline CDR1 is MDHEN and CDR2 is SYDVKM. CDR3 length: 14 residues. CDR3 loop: CASSLSRQPYEQYF. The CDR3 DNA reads TGTGCCAGCAGTTTAAGTCGACAGCCCTACGAGCAGTACTTC.

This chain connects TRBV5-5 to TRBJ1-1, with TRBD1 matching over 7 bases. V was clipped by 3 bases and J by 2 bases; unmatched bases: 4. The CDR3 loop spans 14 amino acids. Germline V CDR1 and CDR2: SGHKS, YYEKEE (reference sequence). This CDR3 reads CASSWTGGNTEAFF. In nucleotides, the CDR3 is TGTGCCAGCAGCTGGACAGGCGGAAACACTGAAGCTTTCTTT.

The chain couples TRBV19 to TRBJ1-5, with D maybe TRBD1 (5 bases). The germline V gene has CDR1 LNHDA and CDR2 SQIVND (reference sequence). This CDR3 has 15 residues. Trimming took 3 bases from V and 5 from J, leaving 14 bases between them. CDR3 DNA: TGTGCCAGTAGTATCGAAGGGGCAGGGTATCAGCCCCAGCATTTT. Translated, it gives CASSIEGAGYQPQHF.

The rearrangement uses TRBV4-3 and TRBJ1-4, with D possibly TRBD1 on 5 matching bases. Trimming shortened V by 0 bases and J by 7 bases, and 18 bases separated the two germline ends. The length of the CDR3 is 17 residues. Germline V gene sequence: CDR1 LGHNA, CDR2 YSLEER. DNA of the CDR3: TGCGCCAGCAGCCAAGATAAGATTCAGGGTGACTTTGAAAAACTGTTTTTT. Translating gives CASSQDKIQGDFEKLFF.